This T cell receptor (beta chain) was found in a study of T cells in Graves' hyperthyroidism and ophthalmopathy. The study, taken as a whole, reports: Ophthalmopathy was identified by the model a median about 6.4 months ahead of onset.

RNA transcripts provided the source from which TCR beta CDR3 regions were amplified. The HTBI primer set served for first-round RT-PCR of the TCR CDR3. TCRdb re-called the multiplex PCR reads through MiXCR, storing one row per CDR3 protein. The data show roughly 740,000 distinct CDR3 sequences, approximately 16% seen once. Patients with uncontrolled infections, other autoimmune diseases, pregnancy or lactation were excluded. On the basis of clinical symptoms, serum thyroxine and TRAb, thyroid ultrasound and orbital computed tomography, diagnoses were made. In the case of this clonotype: Its antigen is undetermined.

CDR3 length: 19 residues. V shed 1 base and J shed 0 bases, with 19 bases lying between them. CDR1 and CDR2 (germline): SGHVS, FQNEAQ. Sequenced sample: blood. This receptor was obtained from a young man with Graves' hyperthyroidism. The chain links TRBV7-8 to TRBJ1-5; D unclear. CDR3 region: CASSLDGMGADISNQPQHF. As DNA, the CDR3 is TGTGCCAGCAGCTTAGATGGGATGGGAGCCGATATTAGCAATCAGCCCCAGCATTTT. The full variable domain, its missing parts supplied by reference TRBV7-8 and TRBJ1-5, is GAGVSQSPRYKVAKRGQDVALRCDPISGHVSLFWYQQALGQGPEFLTYFQNEAQLDKSGLPSDRFFAERPEGSVSTLKIQRTQQEDSAVYLCASSLDGMGADISNQPQHFGDGTRLSIL.